These 19 T cell receptor beta chains were all obtained from the same sample, sequenced in a study of regulatory T cells in long-lasting Graves disease. The time point: newly diagnosed GD, antithyroid drugs for less than 3 months. Construction of the TCR library relied on RNA isolated from PBMCs. Library construction for TCR beta used iRepertoire HTBI primers and Arm-PCR of CDR3 regions. MiXCR, applied by TCRdb to the multiplex PCR reads, yields one record per CDR3 protein. The repertoire includes 450,000 to 600,000 distinct CDR3 sequences, about 13% of them detected once, and about 9.1% sits in the top ten. These records were also assigned to another study, of T cells in Graves' hyperthyroidism and ophthalmopathy.

The sample here was peripheral blood mononuclear cells (PBMCs), taken at new diagnosis, from a patient treated with antithyroid drugs. The receptors derive from a man aged 25-40 years with Graves disease.

Ten or more counts support this clonotype. This rearrangement joins TRBV6-1 to TRBJ1-4; D is uncertain. V gave up 5 bases and J gave up 6 bases, with 10 bases separating them. The CDR3 totals 13 residues. In germline, CDR1 is MNHNS, CDR2 SASEGT. The CDR3 nucleotides read TGTGCCAGCAGTCCTGCCTGGGATGAAAAACTGTTTTTT. Its translation is CASSPAWDEKLFF.

The V and J genes are TRBV2 and TRBJ2-6, with D possibly matching TRBD2 (6 bases). From germline, CDR1 is SNHLY and CDR2 FYNNEI. Trimming cost V 9 bases and J 1 base, with 16 bases left between them. This CDR3 is built from 16 residues. The CDR3 here is CARQTRGGSGANVLTF. CDR3 bases: TGTGCCAGACAGACACGGGGAGGATCTGGGGCCAACGTCCTGACTTTC.

In its sample, this clonotype was seen many times. The chain recombines TRBV19 with TRBJ1-4; 7 bases align to TRBD1. Trimming removed 4 bases from V and 6 bases from J; junction bases left unmatched: 8. The CDR3 consists of 15 residues. The V gene's germline CDR1 is LNHDA and CDR2 SQIVND (reference sequence). CDR3 residues: CASSKGTAAYEKLFF. In DNA form, the CDR3 reads TGTGCCAGTAGTAAAGGGACAGCTGCGTATGAAAAACTGTTTTTT.

This clonotype has at least ten counts. The genes are TRBV12-3 or TRBV12-4 and TRBJ2-3; TRBD2 is a possible D gene (5 bases). The CDR3 spans 14 residues. V shed 6 bases and J shed 0 bases, with 10 bases lying between them. The CDR3 DNA reads TGTGCCAGCAGCTTAAGCGGAAGCACAGATACGCAGTATTTT. The encoded protein is CASSLSGSTDTQYF.

V gene TRBV7-8 combines with J gene TRBJ1-2, with TRBD1 matching over 10 bases. The CDR3 has 16 residues. Germline lookup yields CDR1 SGHVS and CDR2 FQNEAQ. After removal of 6 bases from V and 3 bases from J, the junction contained 10 bases not matched to a gene. The CDR3 spells CASSFIDRGHDYGYTF. The CDR3 DNA reads TGTGCCAGCAGTTTCATTGACAGGGGGCATGACTATGGCTACACCTTC.

Only a few counts were recorded for this clonotype. The rearrangement uses TRBV7-3 and TRBJ2-3; 7 nucleotides align to TRBD2. J was trimmed by 0 bases and V by 2 bases; bases with no gene match: 5. CDR1 is SGHTA and CDR2 is FQGTGA in the germline V gene. There are 16 residues in the CDR3. CDR3 DNA: TGTGCCAGCAGCTTAGGAGCGGGGTCCAGCACAGATACGCAGTATTTT. Translating it yields CASSLGAGSSTDTQYF.

Regarding this clonotype: A read error is possible here, since a much larger clone lies one base away. The rearrangement links TRBV5-5 to TRBJ2-3; D remains ambiguous. CDR1 SGHKS and CDR2 YYEKEE come from the germline V gene (reference sequence). The CDR3 is 12 residues long. The CDR3 reads CASSPPMDTRYF. The CDR3 DNA reads as TGTGCCAGCAGCCCTCCTATGGATACGCGGTATTTT.

About this clonotype itself: A read error is likely here: a far larger clone is one base away. The gene calls are TRBV7-2 and TRBJ2-1; 12 bases are shared with TRBD1. The CDR3 covers 13 residues. In germline, CDR1 is SGHTA, CDR2 FQGNSA. CDR3 nucleotides: TGTGCCGGCAGCATAGGGACAGGGGGCGATAAGTTCTTC. This gives the protein CAGSIGTGGDKFF. The variable domain in full, completed from reference TRBV7-2 and TRBJ2-1, reads GAGVSQSPSNKVTEKGKDVELRCDPISGHTALYWYRQSLGQGLEFLIYFQGNSAPDKSGLPSDRFSAERTGGSVSTLTIQRTQQEDSAVYLCAGSIGTGGDKFFGPGTRLTVL.

A word on this clonotype: A much larger clone differs from this one at a single base, so this may be a read error. The chain combines TRBV20-1 with TRBJ2-7; 7 positions match TRBD2. Trimming cost V 3 bases and J 7 bases; bases outside gene matches: 12. The CDR3 is 14 amino acids. Germline V gene data show CDR1 as DFQATT and CDR2 as SNEGSKA (reference sequence). The CDR3 DNA follows: TGCAGTGCTAGCGGTGGGGAGGGACGCAATGAGCAGTACTTC. Amino acids: CSASGGEGRNEQYF.

This clonotype was picked up many times. This chain links TRBV18 with TRBJ2-7; possible D gene TRBD2, 7 bases. The V end lost 0 bases, the J end lost 1 base, and 16 bases lay between the germline ends. The CDR3 spans 17 residues. Germline V gene lookup returns CDR1 KGHSH and CDR2 LQKENI. CDR3 sequence: CASSPPGAGAKSYEQYF. The CDR3 DNA is TGTGCCAGCTCACCACCGGGGGCGGGGGCCAAGTCCTACGAGCAGTACTTC.

The V gene is TRBV24-1, the J gene TRBJ1-5, with TRBD1 as a possible D gene (5 bases). CDR1 is KGHDR, CDR2 SFDVKD, per germline. Trimming removed 2 bases from V and 8 bases from J, with 12 bases in between. The CDR3 loop spans 14 amino acids. The CDR3 DNA is TGTGCCACCAGTGATTCGAGGGGAGTAAAGCCCCAGCATTTT. It yields the protein CATSDSRGVKPQHF.

The J gene is TRBJ2-5, the V gene TRBV7-9, with TRBD2 matching over 10 bases. The CDR3 length is 16 residues. CDR1 SEHNR and CDR2 FQNEAQ come from the germline V gene (reference sequence). The V gene end was trimmed by 3 bases and the J gene end by 3 bases; junction bases not matched to a gene: 7. The CDR3 reads CASSFGTSVPKETQYF. CDR3 DNA: TGTGCCAGCAGCTTCGGGACTAGCGTACCTAAAGAGACCCAGTACTTC.

This sequence joins TRBV27 and TRBJ1-6; possible D gene TRBD1, 5 bases. V lost 7 bases, J lost 10 bases, and 20 bases lay in between. Germline V gene lookup returns CDR1 MNHEY and CDR2 SMNVEV (reference sequence). The CDR3 covers 15 residues. The CDR3, as DNA: TGTGCCAGCACTCGAGCCGGGGCTGACCCCTCACCCCTCCACTTT. Translating gives CASTRAGADPSPLHF.

This clonotype has a count of ten or more. The rearrangement links TRBV10-3 to TRBJ2-3; D possibly uses TRBD1 or TRBD2 (5 bases each). Germline values: CDR1 ENHRY, CDR2 SYGVKD. The CDR3 is 15 residues long. The V end lost 10 bases, the J end lost 2 bases, and 19 bases lay between the germline ends. The CDR3 reads CATVRSGPNTDTQYF. The CDR3 region has the DNA TGTGCCACAGTCCGTTCGGGACCTAACACAGATACGCAGTATTTT.

This clonotype was counted many times. The chain couples TRBV5-1 to TRBJ2-5, with 7 bases matching TRBD1. CDR3 length: 15 amino acids. Germline values: CDR1 SGHRS, CDR2 YFSETQ. The V gene end was trimmed by 4 bases and the J gene end by 3 bases; junction bases not matched to a gene: 9. CDR3 bases: TGCGCCAGCAGCCCTTACGTAGGGACAGAAGAGACCCAGTACTTC. Translating gives CASSPYVGTEETQYF.

This clonotype was found a few times. This rearrangement joins TRBV9 to TRBJ1-3, with D possibly TRBD1 on 6 matching bases. The V end was cut by 4 bases, the J end by 4 bases, with 9 bases between. CDR1 and CDR2 from the germline V gene are SGDLS and YYNGEE. The CDR3 has 13 amino acids. The CDR3 reads CASSPRGGNTIYF. The CDR3 DNA follows: TGTGCCAGCAGCCCCAGGGGAGGAAACACCATATATTTT.

This clonotype was counted between two and nine times. This chain links TRBV7-2 with TRBJ2-5, with 9 bases matching TRBD2. V shed 5 bases, J shed 1 base, and the junction held 20 bases outside the gene matches. The CDR3 extends over 20 amino acids. CDR1 and CDR2 from the germline V gene are SGHTA and FQGNSA. CDR3: CASSPNNRRVLAGVQETQYF. The CDR3 nucleotides are TGTGCCAGCAGCCCTAACAACCGGAGGGTACTAGCGGGTGTCCAAGAGACCCAGTACTTC.

This clonotype appeared a few times. The DNA of the CDR3 is TGTGCCTGGAGTGCCACGGCGGGAGTATCAGATACGCAGTATTTT. This translates into CAWSATAGVSDTQYF. The V call is TRBV30, the J call TRBJ2-3; 7 bases align to TRBD2. CDR3 size: 15 residues. Germline CDR1 and CDR2: GTSNPN and SVGIG (reference sequence). V lost 1 base, J lost 4 bases, and 8 bases stayed unmatched.

At least ten counts were recorded for this clonotype. V is TRBV30 and J is TRBJ1-1; unclear D gene. This CDR3 has 14 residues. Germline CDR1 GTSNPN, CDR2 SVGIG (reference sequence). Deletions cut 0 bases from V and 7 bases from J, with 15 bases between. CDR3 nucleotide sequence: TGTGCCTGGAGTGTAAGCCTGGGAGTCGATGAAGCTTTCTTT. Translation gives CAWSVSLGVDEAFF.